This TCR beta chain comes out of a study of T cells in localized non-small cell lung cancer. TCRdb keeps only in-frame clones here, not all; method: immunoSEQ multiplex PCR. The sample comprises tens of thousands of clones, over 75% of which are singletons, and less than 9.5% rests with the top ten. The origin of this receptor is a female donor older than 55 with stage I lung adenocarcinoma. Sequencing was performed on peripheral blood, taken before any cancer treatment.

Here the CDR3 reads CASSKVAGGPYNEQFF. CDR3 sequence (DNA): TGTGCCAGTAGTAAGGTAGCGGGAGGGCCCTACAATGAGCAGTTCTTC. This chain joins TRBV19 and TRBJ2-1; 11 positions agree with TRBD2. Germline V gene lookup returns CDR1 LNHDA and CDR2 SQIVND (reference sequence). The V and J ends lost 4 bases and 2 bases, in that order; junction bases with no gene match: 4. The length of the CDR3 is 16 residues.